The subject of this entry is one T cell receptor beta chain. Antigen specificity is unknown. TCRdb keeps only in-frame clones here, not all; method: immunoSEQ multiplex PCR. The sample consists of 400,000 or so clones, 70% to 90% of them appearing once. The data originate from a study of Ad26.COV2.S vaccination and SARS-CoV-2 variants. About the study: A COV1001 Ad26.COV2.S trial-arm participant provided the sample.

Regarding the study as a whole: A substantial breadth of spike-specific CD8+ and CD4+ T cell responses after vaccination has been reported. People given the vaccine had a wider spike-specific TCR breadth than placebo recipients did. An underestimation of total T cell responses may have resulted from the TCR breadth and depth analyses.

This sample's treatment: some 20 received Ad26.COV2.S at low or high dose, single or two shots; a few received placebo; per-sample allocation not given. Sample collection was performed on day 63 after the first vaccine or placebo injection. V shed 1 base and J shed 1 base, with 9 bases lying between them. This CDR3 has 15 residues. Germline assignment: CDR1 KGHDR and CDR2 SFDVKD. The sequencing here drew on peripheral blood, taken in a trial of Ad26.COV2.S vaccine versus placebo. The V gene is TRBV24-1, the J gene TRBJ2-5; no reliable D call. The clonotype was recovered from a person between 18 and 65 years old who received the Ad26.COV2.S COVID-19 vaccine or a placebo. CDR3 DNA: TGTGCCACCAGTGATTTAAAGGACCCCCAAGAGACCCAGTACTTC. It yields the protein CATSDLKDPQETQYF.